This T cell receptor beta chain emerged from a study of blood T cell repertoires in COVID-19. CDR1 SGHDN and CDR2 FVKESK come from the germline V gene. The length of the CDR3 is 16 residues. Trimming stripped 1 base from V and 3 bases from J, with 12 bases between. Profiling relied on immunoSEQ multiplex PCR, and the TCRdb table lists in-frame clones only, not all of them. The data contain about 30,000 clones, 70% to 90% of them singletons. The chain recombines TRBV14 with TRBJ2-2; D possibly corresponds to TRBD2 (5 bases). Material: peripheral blood. The TCR originated in a human donor in a cohort sampled during active COVID-19. The DNA for the CDR3 is TGTGCCAGCAGCCAAGTCCCCAGCGGATACACCGGGGAGCTGTTTTTT. It is translated as CASSQVPSGYTGELFF.